Shown below are 8 T cell receptor beta chains from a single sample sequenced in a study of cytomegalovirus exposure and HLA in healthy donors. This PCR relied on a set of 60 Vbeta primers and 13 Jbeta primers. Sequencing was performed with immunoSEQ multiplex PCR; in TCRdb, only in-frame clones are kept and a portion is missing. This sample has more than 100,000 clones, with approximately 79% found just once. Sequenced: PBMCs. Receptor source: a man aged 50 to 59 in good health and CMV-seropositive.

The V gene is TRBV5-1, the J gene TRBJ2-1; possible D gene TRBD2, 6 bases. The germline V and J ends were trimmed by 4 bases and 7 bases, with 12 bases remaining between them. CDR1 is SGHRS, CDR2 YFSETQ, per germline. The length of the CDR3 is 13 residues. The CDR3 protein is CASSGIGRNEQFF. As DNA, the CDR3 is TGCGCCAGCAGCGGGATAGGGAGGAATGAGCAGTTCTTC.

The CDR3 loop is CASSLASGSSYNEQFF. Here the CDR3 DNA reads TGCGCCAGCAGCTTGGCTAGCGGGAGCTCCTACAATGAGCAGTTCTTC. The chain uses TRBV5-1 and TRBJ2-1, with TRBD2 identical over 10 bases. Germline CDR1 and CDR2: SGHRS and YFSETQ. The CDR3 contains 16 residues. V shed 0 bases and J 0 bases; nucleotides not matched to a gene: 0.

This clone was counted only a few times. This sequence joins TRBV6-5 and TRBJ1-5; unclear D gene. The CDR3 has 13 residues. Germline lookup yields CDR1 MNHEY and CDR2 SVGAGI. Deletions cut 2 bases from V and 9 bases from J, with 11 bases between. This chain's CDR3 is CASSYSSGWPQHF. In DNA, the CDR3 is TGTGCCAGCAGTTACAGTTCCGGTTGGCCCCAGCATTTT.

This rearrangement joins TRBV11-3 to TRBJ2-7; 7 bases match TRBD2. The CDR3 is 13 residues long. The germline gives CDR1 SGHNT, CDR2 YENEEA. The trim removed 4 bases at V and 3 bases at J, leaving 3 bases unmatched. The CDR3 reads CASSSTSDYEQYF. The CDR3 coding sequence is TGTGCCAGCAGCTCCACTAGCGACTACGAGCAGTACTTC.

The genes are TRBV6-6 and TRBJ2-3; D perhaps matches TRBD2 (5 bases). Trimming took 6 bases from V and 5 from J, leaving 12 bases between them. This CDR3 has 13 amino acids. CDR1 and CDR2 from the germline V gene are MNHNY and SVGAGI (reference sequence). In nucleotides, the CDR3 is TGTGCCAGCAGCAGGACCGGGGAAGATACGCAGTATTTT. Its translation: CASSRTGEDTQYF.

V is TRBV4-1 and J is TRBJ1-1; D is unresolved. This CDR3 spans 16 amino acids. V gave up 0 bases and J gave up 1 base, with 12 bases separating them. The germline V gene has CDR1 MGHRA and CDR2 YSYEKL. CDR3: CASSQELGRTNTEAFF. The CDR3 bases are TGCGCCAGCAGCCAAGAACTAGGACGGACGAACACTGAAGCTTTCTTT.

V and J are TRBV7-2 and TRBJ2-6, with no clear D. CDR1 is SGHTA, CDR2 FQGNSA, per germline. The CDR3 is 16 residues long. With 2 bases removed from V and 0 bases from J, the gap between germline ends came to 8 bases. CDR3 nucleotides: TGTGCCAGCAGCTTATCTGTTCCCTCTGGGGCCAACGTCCTGACTTTC. Its translation is CASSLSVPSGANVLTF.

This chain connects TRBV18 to TRBJ1-5, with 8 bases aligning to TRBD1. Germline V gene sequence: CDR1 KGHSH, CDR2 LQKENI. This CDR3 has 13 amino acids. Trimming at V came to 4 bases and at J to 5 bases, leaving 1 base not matched to a gene. The CDR3 DNA follows: TGTGCCAGCTCACTGGACAGGGATCAGCCCCAGCATTTT. The encoded protein is CASSLDRDQPQHF.